Each of the 25 T cell receptor beta chains below was sequenced from the same sample in a study of beta chain features in type 1 diabetes. Expressed TCRB transcripts were sequenced because the isolated RNA had all been reverse transcribed beforehand. Profiling relied on immunoSEQ multiplex PCR, and the TCRdb table lists in-frame clones only, not all of them. The sample gives roughly 14,000 clones, around two fifths of which show up once; approximately 0.5% is in the top ten. The sequenced sample was stem cell memory CD4+ T cells from blood. The receptors come from a woman between 35 and 50 years old in good health.

The chain links TRBV27 to TRBJ1-2, with 7 bases that match TRBD1. Germline CDR1 MNHEY, CDR2 SMNVEV (reference sequence). The CDR3 has 14 amino acids. V was pared by 3 bases and J by 4 bases, with 5 bases of the junction left unmatched. The CDR3 loop reads CASSFRTGAYGYTF. Written as DNA, the CDR3 is TGTGCCAGCAGTTTTCGGACAGGAGCCTATGGCTACACCTTC.

This clone has more than one count but fewer than ten. V gene TRBV4-3 combines with J gene TRBJ2-1; maybe TRBD2 (6 bases). With 1 base removed from V and 6 bases from J, the gap between germline ends came to 13 bases. The CDR3 sequence is 15 residues long. Germline values: CDR1 LGHNA, CDR2 YSLEER. The chain's CDR3 is CASSQGGGTGNEQFF. In DNA, the CDR3 is TGCGCCAGCAGCCAAGGGGGCGGGACGGGCAATGAGCAGTTCTTC.

The chain carries TRBV29-1 and TRBJ1-5; 9 bases align to TRBD1. The germline CDR1 and CDR2 sequences are SQVTM and ANQGSEA. With 7 bases clipped from V and 5 bases from J, the junction kept 3 bases outside the gene matches. There are 12 residues in the CDR3. The CDR3: CSAGQGDQPQHF. In nucleotides, the CDR3 is TGCAGCGCGGGACAGGGAGATCAGCCCCAGCATTTT.

The CDR3 nucleotides read TGTGCCAGCACTAGCAGGGTGGGCGGGGGAAGGGATACGCAGTATTTT. Translation gives CASTSRVGGGRDTQYF. The chain combines TRBV5-4 with TRBJ2-3, with TRBD2 identical over 7 bases. CDR1 is SGHNT, CDR2 YYREEE, per germline (reference sequence). The CDR3 spans 16 residues. Trimming took 6 bases from V and 6 from J; bases not matched to a gene: 16.

The chain carries TRBV5-1 and TRBJ2-7; 8 positions match TRBD2. With V trimmed by 1 base and J by 5 bases, 11 bases remained unmatched. Germline CDR1 SGHRS, CDR2 YFSETQ. This CDR3 has 16 residues. The CDR3 DNA follows: TGCGCCAGCAGCTTGCTCGGCGGCGGGGGGCGGAACGAGCAGTACTTC. Translated: CASSLLGGGGRNEQYF.

This clone is labeled as medium-sized. The chain recombines TRBV4-3 with TRBJ1-5, with 8 nucleotides matching TRBD1. V lost 1 base and J lost 2; bases outside the gene matches: 4. Germline-derived CDR1 and CDR2 are LGHNA and YSLEER. CDR3 size: 16 residues. The CDR3 here is CASSQGRGLGNQPQHF. In nucleotides, the CDR3 is TGCGCCAGCAGCCAAGGCAGGGGGCTGGGCAATCAGCCCCAGCATTTT.

The V call is TRBV2, the J call TRBJ1-4, with 7 bases fitting TRBD1. Germline CDR1 SNHLY, CDR2 FYNNEI. The V and J ends lost 5 bases and 7 bases, in that order; junction bases with no gene match: 4. The CDR3 totals 13 residues. The CDR3 protein is CASSTGQAEKLFF. CDR3 nucleotide sequence: TGTGCCAGCAGTACTGGACAGGCTGAAAAACTGTTTTTT.

V is TRBV13 and J is TRBJ1-2; no firm D call. Trimming took 7 bases from V and 4 from J, leaving 13 bases between them. This CDR3 is built from 13 residues. Germline V gene sequence: CDR1 PRHDT, CDR2 FYEKMQ (reference sequence). CDR3 protein: CASMSMTGYGYTF. CDR3 sequence (DNA): TGTGCCAGCATGTCCATGACGGGCTATGGCTACACCTTC.

Only a few counts were recorded for this clone. The genes are TRBV7-8 and TRBJ2-7; perhaps TRBD1 as D (8 bases). The length of the CDR3 is 12 residues. Per the germline V gene, CDR1 is SGHVS and CDR2 is FQNEAQ. The ends were cut back, 5 bases at V and 7 bases at J, with 12 bases in the middle. The CDR3 DNA sequence: TGTGCCAGCAGCATACAGGGGGGGGAGCAGTACTTC. Residues: CASSIQGGEQYF.

This clone showed up just a few times. The V and J genes are TRBV5-1 and TRBJ1-2; TRBD1 matches at 10 bases. Germline V CDR1 and CDR2: SGHRS, YFSETQ. This CDR3 is built from 15 residues. Trimming removed 4 bases from V and 8 bases from J; junction bases left unmatched: 11. The CDR3 loop is CASSLDRGRVGGYTF. CDR3 bases: TGCGCCAGCAGCCTCGACAGGGGGCGCGTTGGGGGCTACACCTTC.

There are a few counts of this clone. The V call is TRBV6-1, the J call TRBJ2-2, with a weak D call TRBD2 (5 bases). This CDR3 spans 15 amino acids. V was cut by 2 bases and J by 6 bases, with 13 bases left in between. CDR1 MNHNS and CDR2 SASEGT come from the germline V gene. The CDR3 DNA reads as TGTGCCAGCAGTGAATTCGAGGGTTTGGCCGGGGAGCTGTTTTTT. It is translated as CASSEFEGLAGELFF.

This clone was observed a few times. The V call is TRBV5-1, the J call TRBJ1-1, with D possibly being TRBD1 (6 bases). V lost 5 bases and J 0 bases, leaving 14 bases between the germline ends. CDR3 size: 15 residues. Germline V gives CDR1 SGHRS, CDR2 YFSETQ. Here the CDR3 reads CASRRTAPLNTEAFF. DNA for the CDR3: TGCGCCAGCAGACGGACAGCTCCCCTGAACACTGAAGCTTTCTTT.

There are a few counts of this clone. The chain links TRBV4-3 to TRBJ2-3, with TRBD2 as a possible D gene (6 bases). The CDR3 is 14 residues long. V lost 4 bases and J lost 0, with 8 bases in between. Germline V gene lookup returns CDR1 LGHNA and CDR2 YSLEER. CDR3 nucleotide sequence: TGCGCCAGCAGCCCGGGGGAGAGCACAGATACGCAGTATTTT. Translating it yields CASSPGESTDTQYF.

This clone was seen a few times. This rearrangement joins TRBV5-4 to TRBJ2-7; TRBD1 matches 7 bases. The CDR3 spans 14 residues. Trimming took 4 bases from V and 6 from J; bases not matched to a gene: 10. Per germline, CDR1 SGHNT and CDR2 YYREEE (reference sequence). CDR3 DNA sequence: TGTGCCAGCAGCCCCGGGACAGTTGCGCCCGAGCAGTACTTC. Translation gives CASSPGTVAPEQYF.

This clone was seen more than once but under ten times. V and J are TRBV19 and TRBJ2-1; 7 bases fit TRBD2. Germline lookup yields CDR1 LNHDA and CDR2 SQIVND (reference sequence). The length of the CDR3 is 15 residues. After removal of 4 bases from V and 3 bases from J, the junction contained 6 bases not matched to a gene. The CDR3 region is CASSKAGVSYNEQFF. The CDR3 nucleotides are TGTGCCAGTAGTAAGGCGGGGGTAAGCTACAATGAGCAGTTCTTC.

This clone occurred once. The CDR3 bases are TGCGCCAGCAGCAAGACAGGGGAGGTCTACGAGCAGTACTTC. This sequence encodes CASSKTGEVYEQYF. This chain connects TRBV5-1 to TRBJ2-7, with 8 bases fitting TRBD1. Germline CDR1 reads SGHRS; CDR2 reads YFSETQ. The CDR3 has 14 residues. V was pared by 4 bases and J by 3 bases, with 6 bases of the junction left unmatched.

The chain combines TRBV7-2 with TRBJ2-7; 12 bases line up with TRBD2. In germline, CDR1 is SGHTA, CDR2 FQGNSA. The CDR3 spans 15 residues. V was clipped by 5 bases and J by 7 bases; unmatched bases: 9. CDR3 protein: CASSPRLAGDREQYF. Here the CDR3 DNA reads TGTGCCAGCAGCCCCAGACTAGCGGGGGATCGGGAGCAGTACTTC.

This clone came up a few times. V is TRBV18 and J is TRBJ2-1, with 7 positions matching TRBD1. With V trimmed by 5 bases and J by 9 bases, 7 bases remained unmatched. Germline V gives CDR1 KGHSH, CDR2 LQKENI. This CDR3 has 13 amino acids. This CDR3 reads CASSVQGMAEQFF. The CDR3, as DNA: TGTGCCAGCTCAGTACAGGGGATGGCTGAGCAGTTCTTC.

The genes are TRBV5-8 and TRBJ2-1; TRBD2 is a possible D gene (6 bases). Germline values: CDR1 SGHTS, CDR2 YDEGEE. This CDR3 is built from 19 residues. Trimming pared 4 bases from V and 0 bases from J, leaving 23 bases between. In DNA, the CDR3 is TGTGCCAGCAGCCCTAGGGGCTCTAGCGTAGTAGGCTCCTACAATGAGCAGTTCTTC. Protein sequence: CASSPRGSSVVGSYNEQFF.

This clone was counted between two and nine times. The chain has TRBV11-2 and TRBJ2-3; possible D gene TRBD2, 6 bases. V was shortened by 7 bases and J by 0 bases, with 20 bases between the two germline ends. The CDR3 contains 17 residues. Germline CDR1 reads SGHAT; CDR2 reads FQNNGV. CDR3 nucleotide sequence: TGTGCCAGCACCCTTCGCGGGGTCGACGCTAGCACAGATACGCAGTATTTT. Translated: CASTLRGVDASTDTQYF.

The gene calls are TRBV5-4 and TRBJ2-3, with 9 positions matching TRBD2. The CDR3 is 16 residues long. Germline V gives CDR1 SGHNT, CDR2 YYREEE (reference sequence). With 1 base clipped from V and 5 bases from J, the junction kept 8 bases outside the gene matches. CDR3 in amino acids: CASSLRGQRGVDTQYF. The CDR3, as DNA: TGTGCCAGCAGCTTGCGTGGCCAGCGGGGGGTAGATACGCAGTATTTT.

The chain combines TRBV12-5 with TRBJ2-5; 14 nucleotides align to TRBD2. Looked up from germline, CDR1 is LGHNT and CDR2 is FRNRAP. This CDR3 region has 16 residues. V lost 5 bases, J lost 5 bases, and 7 bases stayed unmatched. The CDR3 sequence is CASGRGLAGVRETQYF. Here the CDR3 DNA reads TGTGCTAGTGGTAGGGGACTAGCGGGGGTCCGGGAGACCCAGTACTTC. Using reference TRBV12-5 and TRBJ2-5 for the parts outside the CDR3, the full variable domain is DARVTQTPRHKVTEMGQEVTMRCQPILGHNTVFWYRQTMMQGLELLAYFRNRAPLDDSGMPKDRFSAEMPDATLATLKIQPSEPRDSAVYFCASGRGLAGVRETQYFGPGTRLLVL.

CDR3 sequence (DNA): TGCGCCACCCGTGGGGACGGGACAGGTACAGATACGCAGTATTTT. Translating gives CATRGDGTGTDTQYF. The chain uses TRBV10-1 and TRBJ2-3, with 8 bases lining up with TRBD1. This CDR3 has 15 amino acids. Germline CDR1 WNHNN, CDR2 SYGVQD (reference sequence). Trimming at V came to 10 bases and at J to 3 bases, leaving 12 bases not matched to a gene.

The chain recombines TRBV13 with TRBJ1-1, with a possible D match to TRBD1 (6 bases). V lost 1 base, J lost 0 bases, and 9 bases lay in between. CDR3 size: 15 residues. Germline assignment: CDR1 PRHDT and CDR2 FYEKMQ (reference sequence). CDR3 in amino acids: CASSLDPGVNTEAFF. As DNA, the CDR3 is TGTGCCAGCAGCTTAGACCCAGGGGTGAACACTGAAGCTTTCTTT.

This clone appeared a few times. The gene calls are TRBV7-9 and TRBJ2-7; D perhaps matches TRBD1 (6 bases). Germline V gene lookup returns CDR1 SEHNR and CDR2 FQNEAQ (reference sequence). V lost 5 bases to trimming and J lost 3 bases, with 8 bases between them. CDR3 length: 12 amino acids. CDR3 DNA: TGTGCCAGCAGCCAGGACAGCTACGAGCAGTACTTC. This codes for CASSQDSYEQYF.